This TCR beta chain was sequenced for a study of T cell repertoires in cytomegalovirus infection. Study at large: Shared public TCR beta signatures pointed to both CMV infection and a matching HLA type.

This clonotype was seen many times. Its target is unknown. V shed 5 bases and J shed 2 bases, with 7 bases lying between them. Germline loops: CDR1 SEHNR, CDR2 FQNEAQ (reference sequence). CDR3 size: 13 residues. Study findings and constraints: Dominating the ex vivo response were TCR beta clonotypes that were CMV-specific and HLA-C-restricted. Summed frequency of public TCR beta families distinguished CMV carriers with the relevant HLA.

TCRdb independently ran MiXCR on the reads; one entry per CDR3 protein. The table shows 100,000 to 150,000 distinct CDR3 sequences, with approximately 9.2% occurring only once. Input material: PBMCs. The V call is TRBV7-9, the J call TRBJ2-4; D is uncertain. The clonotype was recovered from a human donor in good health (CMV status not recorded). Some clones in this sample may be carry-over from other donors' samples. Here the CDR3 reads CASSADPKNIQYF. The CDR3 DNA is TGTGCCAGCAGCGCTGATCCCAAAAACATTCAGTACTTC.